The subject of this entry is one T cell receptor (beta chain). The sample belongs to a study of monozygotic twins with inflammatory bowel disease. The CDR3 loop spans 14 amino acids. The germline gives CDR1 SGDLS, CDR2 YYNGEE. TCRdb re-analyzed the 5' RACE reads; it lists each CDR3 protein once, without DNA. In all, the sample yields about 380,000 distinct CDR3 sequences. The material sequenced was blood. The J gene is TRBJ2-1, the V gene TRBV9; TCRdb proposes TRBD2, but this gene call is untestable without DNA. This clonotype was obtained from a human donor with ulcerative colitis or Crohn's disease, or a healthy co-twin of an affected twin (not recorded which). CDR3 sequence reads: CASSVDGVSDEQFF.